Presented here are 24 T cell receptor beta chains from one specimen sequenced in a study of tumor and adjacent non-tumor tissue in lung cancer. A modified ARM-PCR protocol with three rounds of nested PCR amplified TCRbeta. A single record per CDR3 protein comes from TCRdb applying MiXCR to the multiplex PCR reads. This table has 60,000 to 70,000 distinct CDR3 sequences, more than 75% appearing once. No cell sorting was done before RNA was extracted from the tissue. This non-tumor lung sample came from over 3 cm beyond the tumor edge. The sample was distant non-tumor lung tissue. These receptors all stem from a man aged 55 to 70 with non-small cell lung cancer.

This clonotype occurred a few times. A read error may explain this, as a much larger clone is one base away. The V and J genes are TRBV14 and TRBJ2-2, with 7 bases lining up with TRBD2. The germline V gene has CDR1 SGHDN and CDR2 FVKESK. CDR3 length: 13 residues. With 8 bases clipped from V and 6 bases from J, the junction kept 6 bases outside the gene matches. CDR3 DNA sequence: TGTGCCAGCGGGAAGGGAGGGTCCGGGGAGCTGTTTTTT. The encoded protein is CASGKGGSGELFF.

This clonotype has a handful of counts. This sequence joins TRBV15 and TRBJ2-1; the match to TRBD2 covers 8 bases. Looked up from germline, CDR1 is LNHNV and CDR2 is YYDKDF (reference sequence). This CDR3 has 15 residues. Trimming took 5 bases from V and 8 from J; bases not matched to a gene: 11. The CDR3 DNA reads TGTGCCACCAGCCCCCAGCGGGAGACAGTATATGAGCAGTTCTTC. As protein: CATSPQRETVYEQFF.

For this clonotype: At one end, the junction sequence differs from germline, possibly due to a read error. The V call is TRBV12-3 or TRBV12-4, the J call TRBJ2-1; D ambiguous. The CDR3 spans 15 residues. The CDR3 DNA follows: TGTACCAGCAGTTTCCCTCAATGGGATCACAATGAGCAGTTCTTC. It encodes CTSSFPQWDHNEQFF.

A remark on this clonotype: Compared with germline, one end of the junction differs, possibly owing to a read error. The chain couples TRBV6-6 to TRBJ2-7, with D tentatively TRBD1 (6 bases). CDR3 length: 14 amino acids. Germline values: CDR1 MNHNY, CDR2 SVGAGI (reference sequence). This chain's CDR3 is CASGRDTSSYEQYF. As DNA, the CDR3 is TGTGCCAGCGGACGGGACACGAGCTCCTACGAGCAGTATTTC.

This clonotype occurred a few times. The chain recombines TRBV12-3 or TRBV12-4 with TRBJ1-6, with TRBD1 matching 7 bases. V lost 5 bases to trimming and J lost 7 bases; unmatched junction nucleotides: 8. The CDR3 is made up of 15 amino acids. The CDR3 sequence is CASSESGQPNSPLHF. Written as DNA, the CDR3 is TGTGCCAGCAGTGAGTCGGGACAGCCGAATTCACCCCTCCACTTT.

CDR3 region: CASSDYCYNEQFF. CDR3 DNA sequence: TGTGCCAGCAGTGACTACTGTTACAATGAGCAGTTCTTC. The V and J genes are TRBV6-1 and TRBJ2-1; D gene unclear. The CDR3 has 13 amino acids. V dropped 3 bases and J dropped 4 bases, with 7 bases sitting between them. Germline CDR1 MNHNS, CDR2 SASEGT.

Comment on this clonotype: The junction does not match germline at one end; this may be a read error. The rearrangement uses TRBV29-1 and TRBJ2-3; TRBD2 is a possible D gene (6 bases). The CDR3 covers 16 residues. CDR1 and CDR2 from the germline V gene are SQVTM and ANQGSEA. Written as DNA, the CDR3 is TGCAGCGTTTTAATAACCGACTACACTAGCACAGATACGCAGTATTTC. This translates into CSVLITDYTSTDTQYF.

About this clonotype itself: A read error may produce the germline difference seen at one junction end. This chain's CDR3 is CSVVAGADSTDMQYF. CDR3 nucleotide sequence: TGCAGCGTTGTTGCGGGAGCGGATAGCACAGATATGCAGTATTTT. The rearrangement uses TRBV29-1 and TRBJ2-3, with 7 bases that match TRBD2. The CDR3 runs to 15 residues. Germline V gene lookup returns CDR1 SQVTM and CDR2 ANQGSEA.

The count of this clonotype is one. Just one base apart from a much larger clone, this may be a read error. The chain links TRBV5-5 to TRBJ1-4; 7 bases align to TRBD1. The CDR3 is 14 amino acids. Germline CDR1 SGHKS, CDR2 YYEKEE (reference sequence). The CDR3 bases are TGTACCAGCAGCTTACAGGGGCACACTGAAAAACTGTTTTTT. Translated: CTSSLQGHTEKLFF.

Concerning this clonotype itself: An end of the junction does not agree with germline; a read error may underlie this. The chain is built from TRBV29-1 and TRBJ2-7, with D possibly being TRBD1 (6 bases). Germline V CDR1 and CDR2: SQVTM, ANQGSEA. This CDR3 has 14 residues. The CDR3 region has the DNA TGCAGCGTTATGGGGGCAGTCAGATCCTACGTGCAGTACTTT. Encoded protein: CSVMGAVRSYVQYF.

In regard to this clonotype: Germline is not matched at one junction end, which may reflect a read error. The V call is TRBV6-1, the J call TRBJ2-2; 12 positions match TRBD1. The CDR3 consists of 18 residues. CDR1 MNHNS and CDR2 SASEGT come from the germline V gene. CDR3 sequence: CASSNRDRGRVRTEELFF. CDR3 coding DNA: TGTGCTAGCAGTAACCGGGACAGGGGGCGCGTCCGCACCGAGGAGCTGTTTTTT.

The chain employs TRBV11-1 and TRBJ2-1; no clear D gene. CDR1 is SGHAT and CDR2 is FQDESV in the germline V gene (reference sequence). V was cut by 8 bases and J by 7 bases, with 12 bases left in between. This CDR3 is built from 12 residues. CDR3: CASFARYNEQFF. The DNA of the CDR3 is TGTGCCAGCTTCGCCAGATATAATGAGCAGTTCTTC.

This clonotype was seen at least ten times. This could be a read error, since a much larger clone is one nucleotide away. V gene TRBV12-3 or TRBV12-4 combines with J gene TRBJ2-2, with D tentatively TRBD2 (6 bases). Trimming stripped 3 bases from V and 6 bases from J, with 20 bases between. The CDR3 totals 17 residues. This CDR3 reads CASSLFRGKGGAGELFF. The DNA of the CDR3 is TGTGCCAGCAGTTTGTTTCGCGGGAAGGGTGGCGCCGGGGAGCTGTTTTTT.

With respect to this clonotype: A junction end diverges from the germline sequence, so it may reflect a read error. This chain links TRBV28 with TRBJ1-2, with D perhaps matching TRBD1 (5 bases). From germline, CDR1 is MDHEN and CDR2 SYDVKM. The CDR3 consists of 15 residues. CDR3 sequence: CASSRLEQDTYGYTF. The CDR3 DNA follows: TGTGCCAGCAGTCGTCTTGAGCAGGACACTTATGGCTATACCTTC.

In regard to this clonotype: One base away lies a much larger clone, so this may be a sequencing read error. This sequence joins TRBV12-3 or TRBV12-4 and TRBJ2-5; TRBD1 matches at 7 bases. J gave up 5 bases and V 5 bases, and 8 bases lay outside the gene matches. The CDR3 totals 14 residues. For the CDR3, the DNA is TGTGCCAGCAGTATGGGACAGATTGGGGAGACCCAGTACTTC. Encoded protein: CASSMGQIGETQYF.

This clonotype was seen once. The CDR3 reads CASSRTTPSGITTDTQYF. CDR3 sequence (DNA): TGTGCCAGCAGCCGAACCACCCCGAGCGGAATCACCACAGATACGCAGTATTTT. The chain couples TRBV6-6 to TRBJ2-3; D may be TRBD2 (5 bases). V was clipped by 6 bases and J by 2 bases, with 24 bases between them. The length of the CDR3 is 18 residues. CDR1 MNHNY and CDR2 SVGAGI come from the germline V gene (reference sequence).

As to this clonotype: This CDR3 fails to terminate in the conserved phenylalanine or tryptophan, so it likely reflects a read error. The chain carries TRBV11-1 and TRBJ2-2, with D possibly called TRBD1 or TRBD2 (5 bases each). Looked up from germline, CDR1 is SGHAT and CDR2 is FQDESV (reference sequence). This CDR3 contains 14 residues. CDR3: CASSYTSGTGGLFL. CDR3 sequence (DNA): TGTGCCAGTAGCTATACTAGTGGCACTGGGGGACTGTTTTTA.

About this clonotype: The missing conserved phenylalanine or tryptophan at the end of this CDR3 makes a read error likely. CDR3 protein: CACSGATGINYGYTL. DNA for the CDR3: TGTGCCTGCAGCGGCGCAACAGGGATTAACTATGGCTACACCTTA. The chain combines TRBV5-6 with TRBJ1-2, with D perhaps TRBD1 (6 bases). Germline V CDR1 and CDR2: SGHDT, YYEEEE. CDR3 length: 15 residues.

This clonotype occurred once. A junction boundary mismatches the germline segment, possibly from a read error. This chain connects TRBV6-1 to TRBJ2-7, with D possibly being TRBD1 (6 bases). Germline loops: CDR1 MNHNS, CDR2 SASEGT. CDR3 length: 12 amino acids. The CDR3 DNA is TGTGCCAGTAGTGGGGACAACTACGATCAGTACTTC. Its translation: CASSGDNYDQYF.

The V and J genes are TRBV5-4 and TRBJ2-7, with D perhaps matching TRBD1 (5 bases). The CDR3 has 14 residues. CDR1 and CDR2 (germline): SGHNT, YYREEE (reference sequence). Trimming shortened V by 5 bases and J by 7 bases, and 19 bases separated the two germline ends. In DNA, the CDR3 is TGTGCCAGCAGACCCGAGGACCTAAAGGGGGAGCAGTACTTC. Translating it yields CASRPEDLKGEQYF. Based on the CDR3 plus reference TRBV5-4 and TRBJ2-7, the full variable domain is ETGVTQSPTHLIKTRGQQVTLRCSSQSGHNTVSWYQQALGQGPQFIFQYYREEENGRGNFPPRFSGLQFPNYSSELNVNALELDDSALYLCASRPEDLKGEQYFGPGTRLTVT.

The table lists this clonotype with a few counts. Possible read error: a much larger clone is one base away. The chain links TRBV28 to TRBJ2-7, with D unclear. The CDR3 totals 14 residues. Germline V gene lookup returns CDR1 MDHEN and CDR2 SYDVKM. CDR3: CASSLSKGIDDQYF. The CDR3, as DNA: TGTGCCAGCAGTTTGTCAAAGGGAATAGACGATCAGTACTTC. Based on the CDR3 plus reference TRBV28 and TRBJ2-7, the full variable domain is DVKVTQSSRYLVKRTGEKVFLECVQDMDHENMFWYRQDPGLGLRLIYFSYDVKMKEKGDIPEGYSVSREKKERFSLILESASTNQTSMYLCASSLSKGIDDQYFGPGTRLTVT.

About this clonotype itself: One junction end does not reproduce the germline sequence, and a read error may be involved. The chain links TRBV11-3 to TRBJ2-1; D might be TRBD2 (5 bases). CDR1 and CDR2 (germline): SGHNT, YENEEA. The CDR3 is 12 amino acids. CDR3 residues: CANSETDNEQIF. DNA of the CDR3: TGTGCCAATAGCGAAACAGACAATGAGCAGATCTTC.

The genes are TRBV6-1 and TRBJ1-6; unclear D gene. The CDR3 has 12 residues. Per germline, CDR1 MNHNS and CDR2 SASEGT. V shed 7 bases and J shed 8 bases, with 9 bases lying between them. In DNA, the CDR3 is TGTGCCAGCAATGACCGACATTCACCCCTCCACTTT. Protein sequence: CASNDRHSPLHF.

Of note for this clonotype: A read error may produce the germline difference seen at one junction end. V is TRBV7-8 and J is TRBJ2-2; the match to TRBD2 covers 7 bases. There are 17 residues in the CDR3. Germline V gene sequence: CDR1 SGHVS, CDR2 FQNEAQ. The CDR3 nucleotides read TGTGCCAGCAGCTCCGCCCCTAGCGGAAATCGCGCCGGGGAGCTGGTATTT. It translates to CASSSAPSGNRAGELVF.